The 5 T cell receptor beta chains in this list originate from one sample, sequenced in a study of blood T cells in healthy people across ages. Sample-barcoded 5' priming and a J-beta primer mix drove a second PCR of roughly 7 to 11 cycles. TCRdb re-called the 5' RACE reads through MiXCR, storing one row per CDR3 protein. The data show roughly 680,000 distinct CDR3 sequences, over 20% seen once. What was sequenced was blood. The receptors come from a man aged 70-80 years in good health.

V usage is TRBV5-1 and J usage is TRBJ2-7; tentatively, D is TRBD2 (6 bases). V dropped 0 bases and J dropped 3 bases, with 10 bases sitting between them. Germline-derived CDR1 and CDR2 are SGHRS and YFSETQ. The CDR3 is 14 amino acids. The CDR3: CASSLGWGGYEQYF. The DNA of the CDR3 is TGCGCCAGCAGCTTGGGCTGGGGAGGCTACGAGCAGTACTTC.

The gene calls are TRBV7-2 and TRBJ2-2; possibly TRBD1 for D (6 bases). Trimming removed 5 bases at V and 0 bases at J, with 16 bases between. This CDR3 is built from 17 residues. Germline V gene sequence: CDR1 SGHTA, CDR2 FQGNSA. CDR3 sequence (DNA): TGTGCCAGCAGCGAACCTCTACAGGGCCCGAACACCGGGGAGCTGTTTTTT. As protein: CASSEPLQGPNTGELFF. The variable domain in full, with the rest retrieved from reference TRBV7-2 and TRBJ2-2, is GAGVSQSPSNKVTEKGKDVELRCDPISGHTALYWYRQSLGQGLEFLIYFQGNSAPDKSGLPSDRFSAERTGGSVSTLTIQRTQQEDSAVYLCASSEPLQGPNTGELFFGEGSRLTVL.

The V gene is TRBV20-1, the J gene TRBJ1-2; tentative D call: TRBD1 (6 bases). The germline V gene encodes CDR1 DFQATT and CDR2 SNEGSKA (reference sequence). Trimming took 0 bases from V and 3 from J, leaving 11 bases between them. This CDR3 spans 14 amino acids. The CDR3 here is CSARDPGADYGYTF. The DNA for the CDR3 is TGCAGTGCTAGAGATCCGGGGGCGGACTATGGCTACACCTTC.

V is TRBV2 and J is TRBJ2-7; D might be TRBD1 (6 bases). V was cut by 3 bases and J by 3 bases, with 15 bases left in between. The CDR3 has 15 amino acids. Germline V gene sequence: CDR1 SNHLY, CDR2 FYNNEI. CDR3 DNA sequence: TGTGCCAGCAGTGACCTCAGGGGCCGAAGCTACGAGCAGTACTTC. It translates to CASSDLRGRSYEQYF.

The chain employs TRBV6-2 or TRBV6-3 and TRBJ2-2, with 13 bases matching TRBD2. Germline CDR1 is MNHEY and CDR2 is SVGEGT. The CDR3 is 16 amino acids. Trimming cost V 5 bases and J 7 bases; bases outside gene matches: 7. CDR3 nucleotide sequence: TGTGCCAGCAGTAACGGACTAGCGGGAGTTGGCGGGGAGCTGTTTTTT. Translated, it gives CASSNGLAGVGGELFF.